This TCR beta chain was documented in a study of OX40 agonist ivuxolimab in advanced cancers. Study information: It was permissible to have had prior anti-PD-1, anti-PD-L1 or anti-CTLA-4 therapy, and about 40% had some. Overall study findings and caveats: CD4+ and CD8+ T cells in blood underwent clonal expansion by week 6 at 0.1 to 3.0 mg/kg.

This clone was seen just once. What it recognizes is unknown. Some clones are missing from TCRdb's copy, which holds only in-frame ones; the method was immunoSEQ multiplex PCR. The sample gives 80,000 or so clones, roughly 86% of which show up once; approximately 8.4% is in the top ten. CDR3 size: 14 residues. V was shortened by 8 bases and J by 10 bases, with 23 bases between the two germline ends. CDR1 MDHEN and CDR2 SYDVKM come from the germline V gene. The V gene is TRBV28, the J gene TRBJ1-1; maybe TRBD1 (5 bases). The TCR comes from an adult with an advanced solid tumor such as melanoma, head and neck, liver or kidney cancer. Sequencing was performed on CD4+ or CD8+ T cells sorted from blood, taken in a trial of the OX40 agonist ivuxolimab. In nucleotides, the CDR3 is TGTGCCAGCGACATATGGGGCGGGGGATTCGGAGCTTTCTTT. Translating gives CASDIWGGGFGAFF.